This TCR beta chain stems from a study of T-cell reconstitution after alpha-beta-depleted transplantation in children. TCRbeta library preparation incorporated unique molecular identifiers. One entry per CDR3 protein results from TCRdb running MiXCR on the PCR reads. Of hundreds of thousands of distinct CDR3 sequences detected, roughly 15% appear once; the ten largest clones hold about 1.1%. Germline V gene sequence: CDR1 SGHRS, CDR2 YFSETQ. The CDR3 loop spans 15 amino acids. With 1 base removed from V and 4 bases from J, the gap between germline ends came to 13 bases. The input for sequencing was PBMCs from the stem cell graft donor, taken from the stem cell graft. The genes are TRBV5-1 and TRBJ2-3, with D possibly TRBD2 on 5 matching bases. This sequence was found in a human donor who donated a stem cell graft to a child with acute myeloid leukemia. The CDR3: CASSLRGLSPDTQYF. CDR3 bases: TGCGCCAGCAGCTTGCGAGGGTTGTCACCAGATACGCAGTATTTT.